Listed here are 17 T cell receptor beta chains from one sample, sequenced in a study of cytomegalovirus exposure and HLA in healthy donors (dated by TCRdb to about 2017). Library preparation employed the immunoSEQ multiplex PCR assay. The multiplex PCR relied on a mix of 60 forward primers for TCR Vbeta segments and 13 reverse primers for TCR Jbeta segments. The clones in this table, taken by TCRdb from immuneACCESS, are in-frame only. Not every clone is retained; where verified, under half of the shortfall comes from an unresolved V gene, and the cause of the rest is unknown. This sample's clone table shows some 39,000 clones. Of the sample, approximately 2.9% falls within the top ten clones. Sequenced input: PBMCs. These receptors were obtained from a woman younger than 45 in good health and CMV-seropositive.

The V call is TRBV30, the J call TRBJ2-3, with a tentative D call TRBD1 (5 bases). V lost 2 bases and J 2 bases, leaving 8 bases between the germline ends. CDR3 size: 13 residues. Germline assignment: CDR1 GTSNPN and CDR2 SVGIG (reference sequence). CDR3 sequence: CAWSWGDTDTQYF. In DNA, the CDR3 is TGTGCCTGGAGTTGGGGCGACACAGATACGCAGTATTTT.

The J gene is TRBJ2-7, the V gene TRBV28, with 9 bases aligning to TRBD1. With 8 bases clipped from V and 9 bases from J, the junction kept 14 bases outside the gene matches. The length of the CDR3 is 14 residues. Germline loops: CDR1 MDHEN, CDR2 SYDVKM. As DNA, the CDR3 is TGTGCCAGCTCCCGGGGGACAGGGATGCTTGGGCAGTACTTC. Translation: CASSRGTGMLGQYF.

The chain joins TRBV7-2 to TRBJ1-5; D may be TRBD1 (6 bases). Germline assignment: CDR1 SGHTA and CDR2 FQGNSA. V lost 1 base and J lost 2, with 15 bases in between. CDR3 length: 17 residues. The CDR3 DNA reads TGTGCCAGCAGCTTAGGAGATGGGGGGGCAGGCAATCAGCCCCAGCATTTT. This gives the protein CASSLGDGGAGNQPQHF.

This rearrangement joins TRBV4-1 to TRBJ2-5; 8 bases map to TRBD1. Near its end, the DNA agrees better with TRBJ2-7, so the J call may be wrong. Germline V gives CDR1 MGHRA, CDR2 YSYEKL. The CDR3 extends over 16 amino acids. The CDR3 sequence is CASSQDPTGGPYEQYF. In DNA form, the CDR3 reads TGCGCCAGCAGCCAAGATCCTACAGGGGGTCCCTACGAGCAGTACTTC.

As DNA, the CDR3 is TGTGCCAGCAGCGGGACAGCGAACACTGAAGCTTTCTTT. Its protein is CASSGTANTEAFF. This chain joins TRBV9 and TRBJ1-1, with D perhaps TRBD1 (6 bases). The CDR3 totals 13 residues. V dropped 3 bases and J dropped 1 base, with 7 bases sitting between them. The germline CDR1 and CDR2 sequences are SGDLS and YYNGEE.

This sequence joins TRBV28 and TRBJ2-1; D unresolved. Germline V gene sequence: CDR1 MDHEN, CDR2 SYDVKM. The CDR3 runs to 12 residues. Trimming pared 3 bases from V and 10 bases from J, leaving 10 bases between. The CDR3 DNA sequence: TGTGCCAGCAGTTTCGCGGTGCGGGAGCAGTTCTTC. This encodes CASSFAVREQFF. Full variable domain (rest looked up from reference TRBV28 and TRBJ2-1): DVKVTQSSRYLVKRTGEKVFLECVQDMDHENMFWYRQDPGLGLRLIYFSYDVKMKEKGDIPEGYSVSREKKERFSLILESASTNQTSMYLCASSFAVREQFFGPGTRLTVL.

On this clone itself: The junction differs from germline at one of its ends, possibly a read error. This chain uses TRBV2 with TRBJ2-1, with TRBD2 as a possible D gene (6 bases). Per the germline V gene, CDR1 is SNHLY and CDR2 is FYNNEI. CDR3 size: 11 residues. The CDR3 DNA reads TGTGCCAGCAGCCGAAGGCGGGGTCTGCTCTTC. Amino acid sequence: CASSRRRGLLF.

The V and J genes are TRBV11-1 and TRBJ2-2, with a possible D match to TRBD1 (5 bases). V gave up 5 bases and J gave up 5 bases, with 12 bases separating them. Germline assignment: CDR1 SGHAT and CDR2 FQDESV (reference sequence). The CDR3 is made up of 14 amino acids. The CDR3 DNA reads TGTGCCAGCAGCCCCAGGCAGGGTACCGGGGAGCTGTTTTTT. It encodes CASSPRQGTGELFF.

The J gene is TRBJ2-6, the V gene TRBV6-5; possibly TRBD2 for D (5 bases). CDR1 is MNHEY and CDR2 is SVGAGI in the germline V gene. Deletions cut 4 bases from V and 12 bases from J, with 22 bases between. The CDR3 consists of 16 residues. As DNA, the CDR3 is TGTGCCAGCAGTTCCAACGGACTTCTTGAGATTAGCGTCCTGACTTTC. Translating gives CASSSNGLLEISVLTF.

The rearrangement uses TRBV19 and TRBJ2-3, with D perhaps matching TRBD2 (6 bases). V dropped 3 bases and J dropped 1 base, with 14 bases sitting between them. Germline values: CDR1 LNHDA, CDR2 SQIVND (reference sequence). This CDR3 has 16 residues. CDR3: CASSMVAGKRTDTQYF. The CDR3 DNA reads as TGTGCCAGTAGTATGGTGGCGGGGAAACGCACAGATACGCAGTATTTT.

The rearrangement joins TRBV5-6 to TRBJ2-3, with D maybe TRBD1 (5 bases). V was pared by 2 bases and J by 6 bases, with 28 bases between. The CDR3 has 19 residues. The V gene's germline CDR1 is SGHDT and CDR2 YYEEEE. In DNA, the CDR3 is TGTGCCAGCAGCTTTGTCGCAGGGCCCGTTGCCCCCTTAGAGGATACGCAGTATTTT. Its translation: CASSFVAGPVAPLEDTQYF.

CDR3 sequence (DNA): TGTGCCAGCAGTCGTGGGCCTGACGATTCACCCCTCCACTTT. Amino acids: CASSRGPDDSPLHF. The chain carries TRBV6-5 and TRBJ1-6; D unclear. V shed 5 bases and J shed 8 bases, with 13 bases lying between them. Germline V CDR1 and CDR2: MNHEY, SVGAGI. This CDR3 contains 14 residues.

The V and J genes are TRBV5-1 and TRBJ2-5; 11 bases match TRBD2. Trimming at V came to 1 base and at J to 5 bases, leaving 7 bases not matched to a gene. Germline loops: CDR1 SGHRS, CDR2 YFSETQ. The CDR3 sequence is 16 residues long. CDR3 sequence (DNA): TGCGCCAGCAGCTTGTATTCTAGCGGGGGGCCGGAGACCCAGTACTTC. The encoded protein is CASSLYSSGGPETQYF.

J is TRBJ1-1 and V is TRBV5-4; D remains ambiguous. CDR3 length: 13 residues. The V gene lost 1 base and the J gene lost 5 bases, with 9 bases spanning the gap. Per germline, CDR1 SGHNT and CDR2 YYREEE (reference sequence). The CDR3 region is CASSLHGRTEAFF. In DNA, the CDR3 is TGTGCCAGCAGCTTGCACGGGAGGACTGAAGCTTTCTTT.

This chain uses TRBV4-1 with TRBJ1-1; D is ambiguous. Looked up from germline, CDR1 is MGHRA and CDR2 is YSYEKL. The CDR3 contains 15 residues. Trimming removed 5 bases at V and 1 base at J, with 14 bases between. The CDR3 DNA is TGCGCCAGCAGCTATCCGAACCCGGGGAACACTGAAGCTTTCTTT. It yields the protein CASSYPNPGNTEAFF.

V usage is TRBV5-1 and J usage is TRBJ1-3; 7 bases map to TRBD1. Germline V gene data show CDR1 as SGHRS and CDR2 as YFSETQ. This CDR3 has 14 amino acids. With V trimmed by 7 bases and J by 4 bases, 8 bases remained unmatched. The CDR3 sequence is CASPPGGPGNTIYF. The CDR3 DNA reads TGCGCCAGCCCTCCAGGGGGGCCCGGAAACACCATATATTTT.

V usage is TRBV7-9 and J usage is TRBJ1-2; the match to TRBD1 covers 7 bases. The CDR3 is 16 amino acids. The ends lost 3 bases at V and 0 bases at J; junction bases unmatched: 7. Looked up from germline, CDR1 is SEHNR and CDR2 is FQNEAQ (reference sequence). CDR3 residues: CASSFGTERANYGYTF. DNA for the CDR3: TGTGCCAGCAGCTTTGGGACAGAGAGGGCTAACTATGGCTACACCTTC.